This is a list of T cell receptor beta chains from one sample in a study of cytomegalovirus exposure and HLA in healthy donors. Clones were read by immunoSEQ multiplex PCR, and TCRdb kept only the in-frame ones, dropping some. The table includes approximately 180,000 clones, around four fifths detected once. Sequenced material: PBMCs. The receptors originated from a woman aged 40 to 50 in good health and CMV-seronegative. CDR3s include the opening cysteine and the closing phenylalanine or tryptophan. A D gene is named only where the DNA matches it firmly. For some rows the clone size is stated as once, few or many, or as a class when expanded; others skip it.

v_gene: TRBV7-2
abundance: -
d_gene: TRBD2
j_gene: TRBJ2-1
CDR3nt: TGTGCCAGCAGCTTAGAGCTGGGACTAGTCTCCTACAATGAGCAGTTCTTC
CDR3aa: CASSLELGLVSYNEQFF

v_gene: TRBV2
abundance: -
d_gene: TRBD1
j_gene: TRBJ2-5
CDR3nt: TGTGCCAGCAGAGCGGACAGGGCCCAAGAGACCCAGTACTTC
CDR3aa: CASRADRAQETQYF

v_gene: TRBV5-1
abundance: -
d_gene: TRBD1
j_gene: TRBJ1-5
CDR3nt: TGCGCCAGCAGCTTGGGGACGGCGACAGGGGCTTATCAGCCCCAGCATTTT
CDR3aa: CASSLGTATGAYQPQHF

v_gene: TRBV7-2
abundance: -
d_gene: TRBD1
j_gene: TRBJ1-1
CDR3nt: TGTGCCAGCAGCCCACTGACAGGGAAGACTGAAGCTTTCTTT
CDR3aa: CASSPLTGKTEAFF

v_gene: TRBV7-2
abundance: -
d_gene: TRBD2
j_gene: TRBJ2-1
CDR3nt: TGTGCCAGCAGCCTGACTAGCGGGAGGCCCAGGGATGAGCAGTTCTTC
CDR3aa: CASSLTSGRPRDEQFF

v_gene: TRBV5-1
abundance: few
d_gene: -
j_gene: TRBJ1-1
CDR3nt: TGCGCCAGCAGCTGGGGGGTGGAGAACACTGAAGCTTTCTTT
CDR3aa: CASSWGVENTEAFF

v_gene: TRBV5-1
abundance: -
d_gene: TRBD1
j_gene: TRBJ1-1
CDR3nt: TGCGCCAGCAGCTTGTCTGGGACAGCCTCCTTCACTGAAGCTTTCTTT
CDR3aa: CASSLSGTASFTEAFF

v_gene: TRBV6-1
abundance: -
d_gene: TRBD1
j_gene: TRBJ2-5
CDR3nt: TGTGCCAGCAGTGAATGGGACAGTAGCCAAGAGACCCAGTACTTC
CDR3aa: CASSEWDSSQETQYF

v_gene: TRBV7-3
abundance: -
d_gene: -
j_gene: TRBJ2-3
CDR3nt: TGTGCCAGCAGCTTACGCCCCCAGGGGCAGGGCACAGATACGCAGTATTTT
CDR3aa: CASSLRPQGQGTDTQYF

v_gene: TRBV27
abundance: -
d_gene: TRBD2
j_gene: TRBJ2-1
CDR3nt: TGTGCCAGCAGTTTCGGGACTAGCAGATACAATGAGCAGTTCTTC
CDR3aa: CASSFGTSRYNEQFF

v_gene: TRBV15
abundance: -
d_gene: -
j_gene: TRBJ1-5
CDR3nt: TGTGCCACCAGGGCTAGCAATCAGCCCCAGCATTTT
CDR3aa: CATRASNQPQHF

v_gene: TRBV7-9
abundance: -
d_gene: -
j_gene: TRBJ2-5
CDR3nt: TGTGCCAGCAGCACGAGTTATGAGACCCAGTACTTC
CDR3aa: CASSTSYETQYF

v_gene: TRBV7-6
abundance: -
d_gene: TRBD1
j_gene: TRBJ2-2
CDR3nt: TGTGCCAGCAGCCGAACAGGGGGCCATACCGGGGAGCTGTTTTTT
CDR3aa: CASSRTGGHTGELFF

v_gene: TRBV30
abundance: -
d_gene: -
j_gene: TRBJ1-1
CDR3nt: TGTGCCTGGAGTGTAAGCGGGGCGGCTGAAGCTTTCTTT
CDR3aa: CAWSVSGAAEAFF

v_gene: TRBV7-9
abundance: once
d_gene: TRBD2
j_gene: TRBJ2-5
CDR3nt: TGTGCAAGCGCCGGGGGGGCCTTCACCCGGGAGACCCAGTACTTC
CDR3aa: CASAGGAFTRETQYF

v_gene: TRBV5-1
abundance: -
d_gene: TRBD1
j_gene: TRBJ1-1
CDR3nt: TGCGCCAGCAGCAATCTCGGACAGGCCTCGAACACTGAAGCTTTCTTT
CDR3aa: CASSNLGQASNTEAFF

v_gene: TRBV4-2
abundance: -
d_gene: TRBD2
j_gene: TRBJ2-5
CDR3nt: TGTGCCAGCAGCCAAGATGCACTAGCGGGGGGAGAGACCCAGTACTTC
CDR3aa: CASSQDALAGGETQYF

v_gene: TRBV29-1
abundance: few
d_gene: TRBD1
j_gene: TRBJ2-1
CDR3nt: TGCAGCGTTTTATACAGGGGCGACAATGAGCAGTTCTTC
CDR3aa: CSVLYRGDNEQFF

v_gene: TRBV29-1
abundance: -
d_gene: -
j_gene: TRBJ1-1
CDR3nt: TGCAGCGTGCCCCGGGAGGGAAACACTGAAGCTTTCTTT
CDR3aa: CSVPREGNTEAFF

v_gene: TRBV29-1
abundance: -
d_gene: -
j_gene: TRBJ2-1
CDR3nt: TGCAGCGTCCCAAGCGGAGTGAGCTCCTACAATGAGCAGTTCTTC
CDR3aa: CSVPSGVSSYNEQFF

v_gene: TRBV5-1
abundance: -
d_gene: TRBD1
j_gene: TRBJ1-4
CDR3nt: TGCGCCAGCAGCTTTGGGGACAGGGGAAGGGGGAATGAAAAACTGTTTTTT
CDR3aa: CASSFGDRGRGNEKLFF

v_gene: TRBV10-3
abundance: -
d_gene: TRBD1
j_gene: TRBJ1-2
CDR3nt: TGTGCCATCAGTGAGCAAGGGACAGACTATGGCTACACCTTC
CDR3aa: CAISEQGTDYGYTF

v_gene: TRBV5-4
abundance: few
d_gene: TRBD1
j_gene: TRBJ1-2
CDR3nt: TGTGCCAGCAGTAGGGACAGAAACTATGGCTACACCTTC
CDR3aa: CASSRDRNYGYTF

v_gene: TRBV2
abundance: few
d_gene: -
j_gene: TRBJ2-5
CDR3nt: TGTGCCAGCAGCTACAGCACGGAGACCCAGTACTTC
CDR3aa: CASSYSTETQYF

v_gene: TRBV5-5
abundance: -
d_gene: -
j_gene: TRBJ2-2
CDR3nt: TGTGCCAGCAGCTTGGCGGGGGAGACCGGGGAGCTGTTTTTT
CDR3aa: CASSLAGETGELFF

v_gene: TRBV25-1
abundance: -
d_gene: TRBD1
j_gene: TRBJ1-2
CDR3nt: TGTGCCAGCAGTCCATCGGACAGGGCTGGCTACACCTTC
CDR3aa: CASSPSDRAGYTF

v_gene: TRBV10-2
abundance: few
d_gene: -
j_gene: TRBJ1-1
CDR3nt: TGCGCCAGCAGTCCCGGCAGGTCCGAGAGTGAAGCTTTCTTT
CDR3aa: CASSPGRSESEAFF

v_gene: TRBV7-9
abundance: -
d_gene: -
j_gene: TRBJ2-2
CDR3nt: TGTGCCAGCAGCCAGCTAGACAGGTCGAACACCGGGGAGCTGTTTTTT
CDR3aa: CASSQLDRSNTGELFF

v_gene: TRBV7-9
abundance: -
d_gene: TRBD2
j_gene: TRBJ2-3
CDR3nt: TGTGCCAGCAGCTTAGTTGCGCTAGCGGGTCCAGATACGCAGTATTTT
CDR3aa: CASSLVALAGPDTQYF

v_gene: TRBV10-3
abundance: few
d_gene: -
j_gene: TRBJ1-2
CDR3nt: TGTGCCATCAGTGATCTGGTAGCGGGAAGCTACACCTTC
CDR3aa: CAISDLVAGSYTF

v_gene: TRBV28
abundance: few
d_gene: -
j_gene: TRBJ2-5
CDR3nt: TGTGCCAGCAGTTTAGGGGGAACGGGACTCTTTTCCCAAGAGACCCAGTACTTC
CDR3aa: CASSLGGTGLFSQETQYF

v_gene: TRBV7-3
abundance: -
d_gene: -
j_gene: TRBJ2-5
CDR3nt: TGTGCCAGCAGTTTTGGCCGGGGGGAGACCCAGTACTTC
CDR3aa: CASSFGRGETQYF

v_gene: TRBV7-9
abundance: -
d_gene: TRBD1
j_gene: TRBJ2-7
CDR3nt: TGTGCCAGCAGCAACAGGGGGGACGAGCAGTACTTC
CDR3aa: CASSNRGDEQYF

v_gene: TRBV7-9
abundance: -
d_gene: -
j_gene: TRBJ2-1
CDR3nt: TGTGCCAGCAGCTCGCGAGGCGGGCAGGATGAGCAGTTCTTC
CDR3aa: CASSSRGGQDEQFF

v_gene: TRBV6-5
abundance: -
d_gene: -
j_gene: TRBJ1-3
CDR3nt: TGTGCCAGCAGTTACTCGACGGGGAGCTCTGGAAACACCATATATTTT
CDR3aa: CASSYSTGSSGNTIYF

v_gene: TRBV7-7
abundance: -
d_gene: TRBD2
j_gene: TRBJ2-3
CDR3nt: TGTGCCAGCAGCCCGGGACTAGCGAGCACAGATACGCAGTATTTT
CDR3aa: CASSPGLASTDTQYF

v_gene: TRBV5-1
abundance: -
d_gene: TRBD1
j_gene: TRBJ1-1
CDR3nt: TGCGCCAGCAGCTTGGGACAGGGCGGTGAAGCTTTCTTT
CDR3aa: CASSLGQGGEAFF

v_gene: TRBV29-1
abundance: -
d_gene: TRBD1
j_gene: TRBJ2-3
CDR3nt: TGCAGCGCGAGACAGGGGGGGACAGATACGCAGTATTTT
CDR3aa: CSARQGGTDTQYF

v_gene: TRBV4-1
abundance: few
d_gene: -
j_gene: TRBJ1-2
CDR3nt: TGCGCCAGCAGCCAAGAGACAGCTAACTATGGCTACACCTTC
CDR3aa: CASSQETANYGYTF